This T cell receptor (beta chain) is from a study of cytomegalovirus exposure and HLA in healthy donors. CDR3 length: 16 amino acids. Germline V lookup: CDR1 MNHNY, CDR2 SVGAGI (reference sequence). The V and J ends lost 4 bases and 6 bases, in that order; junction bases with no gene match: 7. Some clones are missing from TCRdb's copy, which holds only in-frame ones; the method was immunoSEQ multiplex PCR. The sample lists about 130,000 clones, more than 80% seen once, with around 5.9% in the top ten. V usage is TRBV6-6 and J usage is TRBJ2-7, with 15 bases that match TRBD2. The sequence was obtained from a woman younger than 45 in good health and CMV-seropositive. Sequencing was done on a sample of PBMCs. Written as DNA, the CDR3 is TGTGCCAGCAGTTGGGGGACTAGCGGGAGGTCAAGCGAGCAGTACTTC. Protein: CASSWGTSGRSSEQYF.